This T cell receptor (beta chain) originates from a study of PD-1 blockade in classical Hodgkin lymphoma (TCRdb year 2020). The study in broad terms: Nivolumab dosing was 3 mg/kg intravenously every 2 weeks, continuing until either disease progression or unacceptable toxicity. The study used TCR beta sequencing and CyTOF to define a peripheral blood immune signature of response to PD-1 blockade in classical Hodgkin lymphoma. Study-wide findings and limitations: Among trial patients, those achieving complete response had baseline diversity similar to that of newly diagnosed patients, while diversity was significantly lower in partial responders and progressors. By C4D1, a significant rise was seen in CD4+ TCR diversity but not in CD8+ TCR diversity (p=0.0027 vs p=0.16), and the rise was most apparent among complete responders (p=0.02). Baseline TCR diversity was reported as lower in newly diagnosed patients than in healthy donors, and lower still in relapsed/refractory patients. Only a single clinical trial cohort was studied, and what caused the repertoire differences, possibly disease activity or prior therapy, remained undefined. Lower diversity was observed in patients in whom nivolumab was started less than 1 year after ASCT, and these patients were excluded from later analyses so that confounding by immune reconstitution would be avoided.

The intended sense of this specimen's time point label: cycle 4 day 1 (C4D1), after five to seven weeks of nivolumab. Relapse after autologous stem cell transplantation had occurred in all trial patients, and cohorts A, B and C were distinguished by prior brentuximab vedotin exposure. The trial cohort comprised around 60 patients with relapsed/refractory classical Hodgkin lymphoma whose best overall responses were complete response, partial response or progressive disease. In the multi-cohort phase II CheckMate 205 trial, trial patients received single-agent nivolumab. An independent review committee assessed best overall response by applying the 2007 International Working Group response criteria. Trial PBMCs were collected just before the start of nivolumab (C1D1) and during therapy at cycle 2 day 1 and cycle 4 day 1. After peripheral blood was drawn into 8 mL Vacutainer Cell Preparation Tubes, PBMCs were isolated by centrifugation and then cryopreserved.

CDR1 and CDR2 are drawn from the germline V gene (reference sequence): MNHEY, SMNVEV. Including cysteine and phenylalanine, the CDR3 has 12 amino acids. Only the CDR3 region is kept as DNA, spanning 36 bases read in frame from base 1. Deletion took 5 bases off V and 5 bases off J, with a span of 9 bases between the germline ends. This clone was counted once. What this receptor recognizes is not known. Nothing much larger sits one base from this clone, and base qualities are not available. Genomic DNA was extracted with the Qiagen DNeasy kit from unsorted PBMCs and from negatively selected CD4+ and CD8+ fractions. TCR beta CDR3 regions were amplified by immunoSEQ multiplex PCR using primers annealing to V and J segments. A synthetic immune receptor repertoire was used to minimize amplification bias, and any remaining bias was removed computationally after sequencing. Under the source paper's analysis protocol: Repertoire diversity was quantified as the Shannon entropy index using custom Python scripts. The unsorted, CD4+ and CD8+ repertoires were each analyzed separately, with the exception of combined analyses, where CD4+ and CD8+ sequences were merged in silico. Clonal expansion was defined as a frequency increase of at least 2-fold after treatment compared with C1D1, and clones undetected at baseline were assigned a pseudocount of 0.5. Singleton clones were defined as clones with 0 or 1 copy at C1D1, and non-singleton clones were defined as clones with 2 or more copies. Clones expanded in unsorted samples were annotated as CD4+, CD8+ or unknown by matching protein sequences in sorted samples from the same patient. Diversity changes from C1D1 to C4D1 were tested in paired samples using Wilcoxon tests. As stored in TCRdb, this immuneACCESS dataset retains in-frame rearrangements with V and J assigned. A fraction of the clones does not appear; measured against another copy, unresolved V genes explain less than half of the discrepancy, and the remainder lacks a known reason. For V, J and clone size, that table is used; D and trimming come from the DNA. Here the sample has tens of thousands of clones; 80% occur a single time. Of the sample, about 20% is held by the ten largest clones.

This clonotype was sampled from a human donor with classical Hodgkin lymphoma. The specimen comprised peripheral blood mononuclear cells (PBMCs), sampled before the fourth cycle of nivolumab. The sequence links TRBV27 to TRBJ1-2; the D gene is not confidently resolved. The base sequence is TGTGCCAGCAGTGAAGGTCCTTATGGCTACACCTTC. Its protein product is CASSEGPYGYTF.